Below, 17 T cell receptor beta chains from the same sample are listed, as sequenced in a study of blood T cell repertoires in COVID-19. Sequencing was performed with immunoSEQ multiplex PCR; in TCRdb, only in-frame clones are kept and a portion is missing. This sample has about 97,000 clones, with roughly 89% found just once. Source material: peripheral blood. The receptors shown here come from a human donor in a cohort sampled during active COVID-19.

V gene TRBV25-1 combines with J gene TRBJ1-4; TRBD1 matches 7 bases. Germline assignment: CDR1 MGHDK and CDR2 SYGVNS. The CDR3 sequence is 15 residues long. After removal of 6 bases from V and 0 bases from J, the junction contained 4 bases not matched to a gene. CDR3 bases: TGTGCCAGCAGGGATACAGGGGCAACTAATGAAAAACTGTTTTTT. Its protein product is CASRDTGATNEKLFF.

The rearrangement joins TRBV28 to TRBJ1-1; D possibly corresponds to TRBD1 (6 bases). Germline-derived CDR1 and CDR2 are MDHEN and SYDVKM. The CDR3 runs 12 residues. V lost 8 bases and J lost 4, with 11 bases in between. The CDR3 DNA is TGTGCCAGCCAAGGGGGAAGCACTGAAGCTTTCTTT. Its translation: CASQGGSTEAFF.

J is TRBJ1-5 and V is TRBV7-8; D is uncertain. V was shortened by 2 bases and J by 0 bases, with 8 bases between the two germline ends. Germline loops: CDR1 SGHVS, CDR2 FQNEAQ. There are 15 residues in the CDR3. The CDR3 loop reads CASSLLLNSNQPQHF. CDR3 nucleotide sequence: TGTGCCAGCAGCTTACTTCTAAATAGCAATCAGCCCCAGCATTTT.

This chain uses TRBV15 with TRBJ1-1, with 9 bases aligning to TRBD1. Germline V gene data show CDR1 as LNHNV and CDR2 as YYDKDF (reference sequence). This CDR3 is built from 14 residues. CDR3 in DNA: TGTGCGACGGACAGGGGCCATGGGAACACTGAAGCTTTCTTT. It encodes CATDRGHGNTEAFF. Together with reference TRBV15 and TRBJ1-1, the CDR3 gives the full variable domain: DAMVIQNPRYQVTQFGKPVTLSCSQTLNHNVMYWYQQKSSQAPKLLFHYYDKDFNNEADTPDNFQSRRPNTSFCFLDIRSPGLGDTAMYLCATDRGHGNTEAFFGQGTRLTVV.

CDR3 DNA: TGTGCCAGCAGTTTATATCCTGGGGGGGAGACCCAGTACTTC. Translation gives CASSLYPGGETQYF. This sequence joins TRBV28 and TRBJ2-5; possible D gene TRBD2, 6 bases. The CDR3 runs to 14 residues. V was trimmed by 1 base and J by 5 bases, leaving 11 bases between them. In germline, CDR1 is MDHEN, CDR2 SYDVKM.

The chain joins TRBV5-1 to TRBJ2-1; 7 nucleotides align to TRBD2. From germline, CDR1 is SGHRS and CDR2 YFSETQ. This CDR3 spans 16 amino acids. V lost 2 bases, J lost 5 bases, and 10 bases stayed unmatched. CDR3 sequence reads: CASSFEAGVMNNEQFF. The DNA of the CDR3 is TGCGCCAGCAGCTTTGAGGCGGGAGTCATGAACAATGAGCAGTTCTTC.

The rearrangement uses TRBV16 and TRBJ2-1; D is uncertain. The length of the CDR3 is 16 residues. The V and J ends lost 4 bases and 0 bases respectively, with 13 bases between them. The germline gives CDR1 KGHSY, CDR2 FQNENV. CDR3 region: CASSRLQKSSYNEQFF. CDR3 DNA: TGTGCCAGCAGCCGATTACAGAAGTCCTCCTACAATGAGCAGTTCTTC. The full variable domain, completed using reference TRBV16 and TRBJ2-1, is GEEVAQTPKHLVRGEGQKAKLYCAPIKGHSYVFWYQQVLKNEFKFLISFQNENVFDETGMPKERFSAKCLPNSPCSLEIQATKLEDSAVYFCASSRLQKSSYNEQFFGPGTRLTVL.

The J gene is TRBJ1-2, the V gene TRBV29-1, with TRBD1 as a possible D gene (6 bases). The CDR3 is 12 residues long. Trimming removed 5 bases at V and 2 bases at J, with 9 bases between. In germline, CDR1 is SQVTM, CDR2 ANQGSEA. The chain's CDR3 is CSVWTVNYGYTF. DNA for the CDR3: TGCAGCGTTTGGACAGTAAACTATGGCTACACCTTC.

The chain recombines TRBV9 with TRBJ1-2; 8 bases agree with TRBD1. Germline CDR1 SGDLS, CDR2 YYNGEE. The J segment lost 2 bases and the V segment lost 3 bases, leaving 12 bases of the junction unmatched. CDR3 length equals 17 residues. CDR3 bases: TGTGCCAGCAGCGGAGCCGCAGGACAGGGAATGAACTATGGCTACACCTTC. It specifies CASSGAAGQGMNYGYTF.

The sample holds a few counts of this clone. This sequence joins TRBV10-1 and TRBJ2-6; D is possibly TRBD2 (6 bases). CDR1 and CDR2 (germline): WNHNN, SYGVQD (reference sequence). Trimming stripped 4 bases from V and 0 bases from J, with 10 bases between. The CDR3 runs to 16 residues. CDR3 coding DNA: TGCGCCAGCAGTGCCGGGAGCGGCTCTGGGGCCAACGTCCTGACTTTC. Encoded protein: CASSAGSGSGANVLTF.

The chain is built from TRBV7-9 and TRBJ2-1; 11 nucleotides line up with TRBD2. The V segment lost 5 bases and the J segment 4 bases; nucleotides outside the gene matches: 4. The V gene's germline CDR1 is SEHNR and CDR2 FQNEAQ (reference sequence). The CDR3 has 15 amino acids. CDR3 sequence: CASSPTSGRYNEQFF. The CDR3 DNA follows: TGTGCCAGCAGCCCCACTAGCGGGAGATACAATGAGCAGTTCTTC.

The chain links TRBV3-1 (or the pseudogene TRBV3-2) to TRBJ1-2; D not certain. The V end was cut by 4 bases, the J end by 4 bases, with 10 bases between. The CDR3 sequence is 13 residues long. CDR1 and CDR2 from the germline V gene are LGHDT and YNNKEL (reference sequence). The CDR3 DNA follows: TGTGCCAGCAGCCGACGGGGAGGCTATGGCTACACCTTC. Its protein product is CASSRRGGYGYTF.

The rearrangement joins TRBV7-2 to TRBJ2-7; D is undetermined. The CDR3 loop spans 13 amino acids. Trimming cost V 1 base and J 7 bases, with 11 bases left between them. From germline, CDR1 is SGHTA and CDR2 FQGNSA. DNA of the CDR3: TGTGCCAGCAGCTTAGTGCGTACCGAGGAGCAGTACTTC. Translation gives CASSLVRTEEQYF.

V and J are TRBV6-5 and TRBJ1-5, with TRBD1 identical over 10 bases. The germline V gene encodes CDR1 MNHEY and CDR2 SVGAGI. The length of the CDR3 is 14 residues. V gave up 2 bases and J gave up 8 bases; unmatched junction bases: 3. The CDR3: CASSYDRGREPQHF. CDR3 coding DNA: TGTGCCAGCAGTTACGACAGGGGGCGGGAGCCCCAGCATTTT.

This clone has more than one count but fewer than ten. The V gene is TRBV4-1, the J gene TRBJ2-7; 10 bases match TRBD2. This CDR3 is 14 amino acids long. CDR1 and CDR2 (germline): MGHRA, YSYEKL. V gave up 4 bases and J gave up 0 bases; unmatched junction bases: 0. The CDR3 coding sequence is TGCGCCAGCAGCCTAGCGGGGGGCTCCTACGAGCAGTACTTC. Protein product: CASSLAGGSYEQYF.

The CDR3 DNA reads TGTGCCAGCAGTTTGCACAGGAACAAAGCTTTCTTT. Amino acid sequence: CASSLHRNKAFF. The chain carries TRBV12-3 or TRBV12-4 and TRBJ1-1; D is perhaps TRBD1 (5 bases). The CDR3 has 12 amino acids. V lost 3 bases to trimming and J lost 9 bases, with 11 bases between them.

The V and J genes are TRBV11-2 and TRBJ2-1; 9 bases align to TRBD1. With 5 bases clipped from V and 9 bases from J, the junction kept 20 bases outside the gene matches. CDR1 is SGHAT and CDR2 is FQNNGV in the germline V gene. The CDR3 extends over 18 amino acids. CDR3 sequence: CASSVRQGGFGVLVEQFF. DNA of the CDR3: TGTGCCAGCAGCGTGCGACAGGGGGGATTTGGGGTACTTGTTGAGCAGTTCTTC.